This entry is about one TCR beta chain. The antigen is undetermined. 60 Vbeta and 13 Jbeta primers were used in PCR. The protocol was immunoSEQ multiplex PCR, while the TCRdb copy is restricted to in-frame clones and leaves out a portion. The data contain about 98,000 clones, about three quarters of them singletons. Germline CDR1 reads SGHRS; CDR2 reads YFSETQ. CDR3 length equals 15 residues. Trimming at V came to 2 bases and at J to 2 bases, leaving 6 bases not matched to a gene. The data stem from a study of cytomegalovirus exposure and HLA in healthy donors. Study-wide results and caveats: Previously analyzed data showed that most TCR beta V segments were productive at a frequency of about 90% or about 30%. Testing in vitro showed a few CMV-associated chains specific for CMV antigens. For presence/absence analyses, sequencing depth was assumed to be roughly uniform across donors.

Sequenced input: PBMCs. The genes are TRBV5-1 and TRBJ2-7; 8 nucleotides line up with TRBD1. This receptor was taken from a man in his 60s in good health and CMV-seropositive. CDR3 amino acids: CASSLRRQGPYEQYF. The CDR3 nucleotides read TGCGCCAGCAGCTTACGGAGACAGGGGCCCTACGAGCAGTACTTC.